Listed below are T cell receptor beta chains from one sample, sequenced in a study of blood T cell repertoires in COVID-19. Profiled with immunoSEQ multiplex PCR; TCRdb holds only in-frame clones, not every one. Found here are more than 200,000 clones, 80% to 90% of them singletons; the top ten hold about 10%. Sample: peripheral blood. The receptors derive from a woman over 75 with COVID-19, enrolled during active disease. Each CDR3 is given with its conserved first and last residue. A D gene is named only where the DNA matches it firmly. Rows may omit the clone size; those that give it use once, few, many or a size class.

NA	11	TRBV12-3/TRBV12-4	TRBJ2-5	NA	CASSFQETQYF	TGTGCCAGCAGCTTTCAAGAGACCCAGTACTTC
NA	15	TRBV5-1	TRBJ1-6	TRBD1	CASSLTGQQVRSLHF	TGCGCCAGCAGCTTGACGGGACAGCAAGTCCGGTCCCTCCACTTT
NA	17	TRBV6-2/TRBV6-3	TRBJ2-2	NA	CASSYFAGIGRDGELFF	TGTGCCAGCAGTTACTTTGCGGGTATCGGCCGTGACGGGGAGCTGTTTTTT
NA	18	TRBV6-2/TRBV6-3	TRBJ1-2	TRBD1	CASSTSDGTGGREYGYTF	TGTGCCAGCAGTACAAGCGACGGGACAGGGGGCCGGGAATATGGCTACACCTTC
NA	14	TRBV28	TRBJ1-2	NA	CASRVQGLNYGYTF	TGTGCCAGCAGAGTACAGGGCTTGAACTATGGCTACACCTTC
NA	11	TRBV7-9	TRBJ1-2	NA	CASTRDISYTF	TGTGCCAGCACCAGGGACATCAGCTACACCTTC
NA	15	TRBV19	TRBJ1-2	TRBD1	CASSIGGQGAYGYTF	TGTGCCAGTAGTATAGGGGGACAGGGGGCCTATGGCTACACCTTC
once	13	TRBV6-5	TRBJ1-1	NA	CASRRVSDTEAFF	TGTGCCAGCAGGAGGGTTTCTGACACTGAAGCTTTCTTT
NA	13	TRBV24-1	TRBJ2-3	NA	CATSDPSRDTQYF	TGTGCCACCAGTGATCCCTCCCGTGATACGCAGTATTTT
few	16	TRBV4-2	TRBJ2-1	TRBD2	CASSQDRGGTYNEQFF	TGTGCCAGCAGCCAAGATCGCGGGGGAACCTACAATGAGCAGTTCTTC
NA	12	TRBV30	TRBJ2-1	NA	CAWSYQGDEQFF	TGTGCCTGGTCCTACCAGGGCGATGAGCAGTTCTTC
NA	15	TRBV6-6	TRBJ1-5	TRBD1	CASSYGDRENQPQHF	TGTGCCAGCAGTTACGGGGACAGGGAAAATCAGCCCCAGCATTTT
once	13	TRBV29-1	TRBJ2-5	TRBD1	CSVGDRIRETQYF	TGCAGCGTCGGGGACAGAATCAGAGAGACCCAGTACTTC
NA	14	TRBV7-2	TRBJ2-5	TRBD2	CASRTTSVEETQYF	TGTGCCAGCAGGACAACTAGCGTTGAAGAGACCCAGTACTTC
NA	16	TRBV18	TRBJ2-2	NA	CASSPLGEGSTGELFF	TGTGCCAGCTCGCCCCTGGGAGAGGGAAGCACCGGGGAGCTGTTTTTT
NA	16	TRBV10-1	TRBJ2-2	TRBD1	CASSEGTGVLGRELFF	TGCGCCAGCAGTGAGGGGACAGGGGTCCTCGGGAGGGAGCTGTTTTTT
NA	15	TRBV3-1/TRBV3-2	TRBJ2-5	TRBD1	CASSPTGVGRETQYF	TGTGCCAGCAGCCCCACAGGGGTAGGCAGAGAGACCCAGTACTTC
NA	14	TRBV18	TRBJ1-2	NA	CASSPYSGNYGYTF	TGTGCCAGCTCACCTTATTCGGGGAACTATGGCTACACCTTC
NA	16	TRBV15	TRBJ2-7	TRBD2	CATSRDRSGGHYEQYF	TGTGCCACCAGCAGAGACCGTAGCGGGGGGCACTACGAGCAGTACTTC
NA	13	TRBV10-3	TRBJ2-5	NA	CAISEPPGEAQYF	TGTGCCATCAGTGAGCCCCCGGGGGAGGCCCAGTACTTC
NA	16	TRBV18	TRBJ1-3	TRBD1	CASSQTGGNGGNTIYF	TGTGCCAGCTCACAAACAGGGGGAAACGGAGGAAACACCATATATTTT
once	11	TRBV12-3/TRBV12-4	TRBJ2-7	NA	CASSAGREQYF	TGTGCCAGCAGTGCGGGACGTGAGCAGTACTTC
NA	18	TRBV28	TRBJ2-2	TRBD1	CASSLWTGGRANTGELFF	TGTGCCAGCAGTTTATGGACAGGGGGGAGGGCGAACACCGGGGAGCTGTTTTTT
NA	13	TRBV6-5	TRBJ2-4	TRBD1	CASSSGQGNIQYF	TGTGCCAGCAGTTCCGGACAGGGAAACATTCAGTACTTC
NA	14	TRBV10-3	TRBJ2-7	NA	CAISDSDIPYEQYF	TGTGCCATCAGTGATTCGGACATCCCTTACGAGCAGTACTTC
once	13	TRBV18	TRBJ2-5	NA	CASSAGLQETQYF	TGTGCCAGCTCGGCGGGACTCCAAGAGACCCAGTACTTC
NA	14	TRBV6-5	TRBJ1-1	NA	CASSWARRSAEAFF	TGTGCCAGCAGTTGGGCGAGGAGGTCGGCTGAAGCTTTCTTT
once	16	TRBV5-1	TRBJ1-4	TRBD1	CASSPDRQGAYEKLFF	TGCGCCAGCAGCCCTGATCGACAGGGGGCTTATGAAAAACTGTTTTTT
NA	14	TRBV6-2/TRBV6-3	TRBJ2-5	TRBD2	CASSRDGGIKTQYF	TGTGCCAGCAGCCGGGACGGGGGGATTAAGACCCAGTACTTC
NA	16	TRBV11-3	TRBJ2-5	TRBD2	CASSLGVRGGPETQYF	TGTGCCAGCAGCTTAGGGGTCCGGGGGGGCCCAGAGACCCAGTACTTC
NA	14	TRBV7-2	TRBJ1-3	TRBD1	CASRQTGVGNTIYF	TGTGCCAGCAGACAAACAGGGGTTGGAAACACCATATATTTT
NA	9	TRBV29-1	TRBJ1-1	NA	CSVSEGAFF	TGCAGCGTGTCCGAGGGAGCTTTCTTT
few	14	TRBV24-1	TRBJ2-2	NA	CATSDHTGSGELFF	TGTGCCACCAGTGATCACACAGGGTCCGGGGAGCTGTTTTTT
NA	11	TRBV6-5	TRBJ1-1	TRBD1	CASTDRVRAFF	TGTGCCAGCACGGACAGGGTGAGAGCTTTCTTT
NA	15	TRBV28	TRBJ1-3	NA	CASSRAGVSGNTIYF	TGTGCCAGCAGTCGGGCAGGGGTCTCTGGAAACACCATATATTTT
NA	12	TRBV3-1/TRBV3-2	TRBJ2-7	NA	CASSHGDYEQYF	TGTGCCAGCAGCCACGGGGACTACGAGCAGTACTTC
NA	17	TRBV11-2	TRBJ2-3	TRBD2	CASSRTVSAGGGDTQYF	TGTGCCAGCAGCCGAACCGTCTCAGCGGGGGGAGGGGATACGCAGTATTTT
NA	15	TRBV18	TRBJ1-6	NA	CASSPPSSGGSPLHF	TGTGCCAGCTCACCCCCGTCCTCGGGTGGATCACCCCTCCACTTT
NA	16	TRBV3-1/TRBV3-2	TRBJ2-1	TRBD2	CASSQGTGGYYNEQFF	TGTGCCAGCAGCCAAGGGACCGGGGGGTACTACAATGAGCAGTTCTTC
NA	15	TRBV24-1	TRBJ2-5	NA	CATSDRRVSQETQYF	TGTGCCACCAGTGACCGCAGGGTTTCCCAAGAGACCCAGTACTTC
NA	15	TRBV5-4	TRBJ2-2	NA	CASSPREAATGELFF	TGTGCCAGCAGCCCCCGGGAAGCCGCGACCGGGGAGCTGTTTTTT
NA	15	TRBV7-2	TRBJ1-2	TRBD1	CASSPGQGEVYGYTF	TGTGCCAGCAGCCCAGGACAGGGAGAAGTCTATGGCTACACCTTC
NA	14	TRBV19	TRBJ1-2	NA	CASSPRDRDYVYTF	TGTGCCAGTAGTCCGCGGGACCGAGACTATGTCTACACCTTC
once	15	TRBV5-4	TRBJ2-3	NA	CASSLAPFYTDTQYF	TGTGCCAGCAGCTTGGCCCCATTCTACACAGATACGCAGTATTTT
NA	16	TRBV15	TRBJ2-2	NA	CATSRDRGTVSGELFF	TGTGCCACCAGCAGAGATCGGGGAACGGTGTCCGGGGAGCTGTTTTTT
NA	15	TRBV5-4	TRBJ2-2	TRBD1	CASSHWTGNTGELFF	TGTGCCAGCAGCCACTGGACAGGGAACACCGGGGAGCTGTTTTTT
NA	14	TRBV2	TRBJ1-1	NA	CASSSQGRDTEAFF	TGTGCCAGCAGTTCGCAGGGGAGGGACACTGAAGCTTTCTTT
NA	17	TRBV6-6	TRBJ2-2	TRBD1	CASSRQGLDFNTGELFF	TGTGCCAGCAGCCGACAGGGATTGGATTTTAACACCGGGGAGCTGTTTTTT
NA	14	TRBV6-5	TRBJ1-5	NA	CASTSGLSNQPQHF	TGTGCCAGCACCTCAGGGCTCAGCAATCAGCCCCAGCATTTT
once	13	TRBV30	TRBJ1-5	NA	CAWSSDSNQPQHF	TGTGCCTGGAGTTCAGACTCCAATCAGCCCCAGCATTTT
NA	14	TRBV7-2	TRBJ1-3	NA	CASSSQYSGNTIYF	TGTGCCAGCAGCTCCCAGTACTCTGGAAACACCATATATTTT
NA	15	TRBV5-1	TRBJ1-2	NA	CASSPLGGADYGYTF	TGCGCCAGCAGCCCCCTCGGAGGGGCAGACTATGGCTACACCTTC
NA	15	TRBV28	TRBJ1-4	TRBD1	CASSSSGGGNEKLFF	TGTGCCAGCAGTTCTTCAGGGGGCGGAAATGAAAAACTGTTTTTT